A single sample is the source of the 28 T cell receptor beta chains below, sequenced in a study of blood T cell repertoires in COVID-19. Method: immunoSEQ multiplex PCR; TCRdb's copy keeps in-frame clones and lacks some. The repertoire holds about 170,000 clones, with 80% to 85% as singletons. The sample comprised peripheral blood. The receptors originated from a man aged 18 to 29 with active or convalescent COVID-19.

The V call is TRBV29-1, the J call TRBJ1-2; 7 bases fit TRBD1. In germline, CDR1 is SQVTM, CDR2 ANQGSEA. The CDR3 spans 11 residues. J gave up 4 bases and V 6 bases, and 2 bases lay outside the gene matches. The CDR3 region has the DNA TGCAGCGTCCGGGACAGCTATGGCTACACCTTC. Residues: CSVRDSYGYTF.

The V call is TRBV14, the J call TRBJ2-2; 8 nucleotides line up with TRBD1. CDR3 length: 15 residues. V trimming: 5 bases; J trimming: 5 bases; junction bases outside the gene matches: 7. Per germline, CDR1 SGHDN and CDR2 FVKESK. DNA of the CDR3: TGTGCCAGCAGCGCCGGACAGGGAAGGACCGGGGAGCTGTTTTTT. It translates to CASSAGQGRTGELFF.

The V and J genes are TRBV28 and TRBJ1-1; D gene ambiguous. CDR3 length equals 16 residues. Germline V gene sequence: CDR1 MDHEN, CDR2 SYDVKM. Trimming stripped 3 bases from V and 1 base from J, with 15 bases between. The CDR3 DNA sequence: TGTGCCAGCAGTTTTGCGGGCCGCGCGGGGAACACTGAAGCTTTCTTT. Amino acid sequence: CASSFAGRAGNTEAFF.

CDR3 sequence reads: CASRAGPTQETQYF. Written as DNA, the CDR3 is TGCGCCAGCAGGGCGGGACCGACCCAAGAGACCCAGTACTTC. The chain couples TRBV5-1 to TRBJ2-5; tentatively, D is TRBD2 (6 bases). The V end was cut by 5 bases, the J end by 1 base, with 12 bases between. Germline-derived CDR1 and CDR2 are SGHRS and YFSETQ. This CDR3 has 14 residues.

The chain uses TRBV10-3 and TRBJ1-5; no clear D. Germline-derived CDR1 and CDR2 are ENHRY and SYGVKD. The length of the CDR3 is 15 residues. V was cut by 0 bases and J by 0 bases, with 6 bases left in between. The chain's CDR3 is CAISESQYSNQPQHF. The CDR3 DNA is TGTGCCATCAGTGAGTCTCAGTATAGCAATCAGCCCCAGCATTTT.

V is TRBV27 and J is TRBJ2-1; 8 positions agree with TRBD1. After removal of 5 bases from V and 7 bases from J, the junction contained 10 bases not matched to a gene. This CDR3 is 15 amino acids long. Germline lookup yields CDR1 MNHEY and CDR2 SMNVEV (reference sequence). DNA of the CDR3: TGTGCCAGCAGTCCCGCGACAGGGGAGGCTAATGAGCAGTTCTTC. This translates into CASSPATGEANEQFF.

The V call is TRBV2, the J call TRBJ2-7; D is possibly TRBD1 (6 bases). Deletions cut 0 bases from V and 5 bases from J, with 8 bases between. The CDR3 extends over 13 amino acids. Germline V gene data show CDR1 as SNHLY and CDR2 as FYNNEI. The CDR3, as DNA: TGTGCCAGCAGTGAAGCAGACAGGAACGAGCAGTACTTC. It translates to CASSEADRNEQYF. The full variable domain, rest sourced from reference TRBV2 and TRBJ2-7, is EPEVTQTPSHQVTQMGQEVILRCVPISNHLYFYWYRQILGQKVEFLVSFYNNEISEKSEIFDDQFSVERPDGSNFTLKIRSTKLEDSAMYFCASSEADRNEQYFGPGTRLTVT.

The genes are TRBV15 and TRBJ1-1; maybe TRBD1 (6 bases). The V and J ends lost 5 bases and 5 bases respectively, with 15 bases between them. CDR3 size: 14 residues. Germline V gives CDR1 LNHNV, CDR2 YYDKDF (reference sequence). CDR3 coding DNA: TGTGCCACCAGCCCCGGGCAGGGGCGGACTGAAGCTTTCTTT. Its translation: CATSPGQGRTEAFF.

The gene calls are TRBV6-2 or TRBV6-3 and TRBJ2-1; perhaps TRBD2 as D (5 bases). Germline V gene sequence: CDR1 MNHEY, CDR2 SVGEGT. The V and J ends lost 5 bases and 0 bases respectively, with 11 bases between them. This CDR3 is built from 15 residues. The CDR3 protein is CASSGLPSSYNEQFF. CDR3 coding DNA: TGTGCCAGCAGTGGACTGCCGAGCTCCTACAATGAGCAGTTCTTC.

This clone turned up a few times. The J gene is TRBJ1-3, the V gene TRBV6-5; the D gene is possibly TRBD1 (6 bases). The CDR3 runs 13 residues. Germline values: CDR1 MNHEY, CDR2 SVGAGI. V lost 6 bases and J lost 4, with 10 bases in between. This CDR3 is CASRQGLGNTIYF. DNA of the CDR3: TGTGCCAGCAGGCAGGGGTTAGGAAACACCATATATTTT.

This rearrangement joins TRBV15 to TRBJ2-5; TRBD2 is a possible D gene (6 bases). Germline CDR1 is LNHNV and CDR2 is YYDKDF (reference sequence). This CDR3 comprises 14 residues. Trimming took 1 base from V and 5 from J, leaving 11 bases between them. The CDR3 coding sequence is TGTGCCACCAGCAGAGGCGGGGATGCGGAGACCCAGTACTTC. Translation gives CATSRGGDAETQYF.

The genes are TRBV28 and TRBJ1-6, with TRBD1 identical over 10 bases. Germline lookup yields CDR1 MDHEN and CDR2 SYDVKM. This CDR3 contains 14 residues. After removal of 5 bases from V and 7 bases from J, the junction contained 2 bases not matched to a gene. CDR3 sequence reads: CASSMDRGNSPLHF. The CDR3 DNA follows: TGTGCCAGCAGTATGGACAGGGGGAATTCACCCCTCCACTTT.

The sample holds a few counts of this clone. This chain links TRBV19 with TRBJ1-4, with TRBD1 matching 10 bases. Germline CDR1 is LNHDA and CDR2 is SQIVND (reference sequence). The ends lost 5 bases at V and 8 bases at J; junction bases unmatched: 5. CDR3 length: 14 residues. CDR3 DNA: TGTGCCAGTAGTGACGACAGGGGGCTAGAAAAACTGTTTTTT. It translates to CASSDDRGLEKLFF.

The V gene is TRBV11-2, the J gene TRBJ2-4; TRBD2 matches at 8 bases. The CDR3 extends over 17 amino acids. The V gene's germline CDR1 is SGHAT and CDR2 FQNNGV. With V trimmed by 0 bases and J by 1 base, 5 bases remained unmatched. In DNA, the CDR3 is TGTGCCAGCAGCTTAGACGGGGGGGCCTCTGCCAAAAACATTCAGTACTTC. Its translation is CASSLDGGASAKNIQYF.

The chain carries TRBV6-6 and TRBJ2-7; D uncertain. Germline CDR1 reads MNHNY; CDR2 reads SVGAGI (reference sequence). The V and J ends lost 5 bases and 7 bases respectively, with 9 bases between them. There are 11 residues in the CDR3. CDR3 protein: CASSSRWEQYF. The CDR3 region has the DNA TGTGCCAGCAGTAGCCGGTGGGAGCAGTACTTC.

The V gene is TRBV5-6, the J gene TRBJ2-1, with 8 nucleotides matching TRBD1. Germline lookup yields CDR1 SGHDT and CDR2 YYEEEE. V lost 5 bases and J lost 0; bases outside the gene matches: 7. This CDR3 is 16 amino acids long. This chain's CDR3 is CASRPGQAFSYNEQFF. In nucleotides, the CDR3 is TGTGCCAGCAGGCCGGGACAGGCCTTCTCCTACAATGAGCAGTTCTTC.

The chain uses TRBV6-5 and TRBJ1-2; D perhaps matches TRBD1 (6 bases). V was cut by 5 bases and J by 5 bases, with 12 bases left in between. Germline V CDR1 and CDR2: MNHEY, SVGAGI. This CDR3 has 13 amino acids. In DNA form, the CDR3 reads TGTGCCAGCAGTCTTTCAGGGGCTTATGGCTACACCTTC. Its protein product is CASSLSGAYGYTF.

The CDR3 here is CASSFSGGRYNEQFF. In nucleotides, the CDR3 is TGTGCCAGCAGCTTTAGCGGGGGACGATACAATGAGCAGTTCTTC. The rearrangement links TRBV7-9 to TRBJ2-1; 9 positions agree with TRBD2. The germline V gene encodes CDR1 SEHNR and CDR2 FQNEAQ (reference sequence). J gave up 4 bases and V 3 bases, and 4 bases lay outside the gene matches. The CDR3 consists of 15 residues.

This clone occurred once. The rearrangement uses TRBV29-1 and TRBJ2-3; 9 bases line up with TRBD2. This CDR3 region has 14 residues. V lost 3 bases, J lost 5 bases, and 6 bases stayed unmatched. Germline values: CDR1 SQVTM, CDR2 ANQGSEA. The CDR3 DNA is TGCAGCGTTGAGGGCCGAGCGGGAGGAGATACGCAGTATTTT. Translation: CSVEGRAGGDTQYF.

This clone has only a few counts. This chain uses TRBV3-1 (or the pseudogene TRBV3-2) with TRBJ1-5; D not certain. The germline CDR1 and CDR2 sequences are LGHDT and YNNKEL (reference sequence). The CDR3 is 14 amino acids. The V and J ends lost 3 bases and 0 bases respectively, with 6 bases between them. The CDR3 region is CASSHRNSNQPQHF. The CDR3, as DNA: TGTGCCAGCAGCCACAGGAATAGCAATCAGCCCCAGCATTTT.

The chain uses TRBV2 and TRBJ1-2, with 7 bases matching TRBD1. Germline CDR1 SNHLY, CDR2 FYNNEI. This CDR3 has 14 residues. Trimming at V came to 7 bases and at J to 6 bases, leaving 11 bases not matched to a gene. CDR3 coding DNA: TGTGCCAGCAATCAGGTGGCCAGGGGGAATGGCTACACCTTC. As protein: CASNQVARGNGYTF.

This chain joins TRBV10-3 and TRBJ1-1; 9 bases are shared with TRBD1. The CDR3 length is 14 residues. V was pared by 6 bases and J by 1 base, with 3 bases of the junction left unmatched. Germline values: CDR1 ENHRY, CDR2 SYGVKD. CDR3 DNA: TGTGCCATCAGGGAACAGGGGGCGAACACTGAAGCTTTCTTT. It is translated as CAIREQGANTEAFF.

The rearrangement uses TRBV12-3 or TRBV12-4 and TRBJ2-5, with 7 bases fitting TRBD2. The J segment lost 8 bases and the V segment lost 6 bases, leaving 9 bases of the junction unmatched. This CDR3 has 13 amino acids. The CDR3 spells CASSPLAGDTQYF. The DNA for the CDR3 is TGTGCCAGCAGCCCCCTGGCGGGGGACACCCAGTACTTC.

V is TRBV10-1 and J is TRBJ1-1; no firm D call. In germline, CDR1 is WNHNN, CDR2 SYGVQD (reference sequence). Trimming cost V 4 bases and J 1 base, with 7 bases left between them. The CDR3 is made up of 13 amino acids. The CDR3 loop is CASSVGENTEAFF. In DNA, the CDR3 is TGCGCCAGCAGTGTGGGCGAGAACACTGAAGCTTTCTTT.

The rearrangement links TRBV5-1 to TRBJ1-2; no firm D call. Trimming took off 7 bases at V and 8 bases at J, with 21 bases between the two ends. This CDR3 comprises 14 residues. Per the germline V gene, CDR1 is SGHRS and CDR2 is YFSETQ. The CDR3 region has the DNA TGCGCCAGCTCCCGAGTTTCCGGGGATGGAGGCTACACCTTC. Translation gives CASSRVSGDGGYTF.

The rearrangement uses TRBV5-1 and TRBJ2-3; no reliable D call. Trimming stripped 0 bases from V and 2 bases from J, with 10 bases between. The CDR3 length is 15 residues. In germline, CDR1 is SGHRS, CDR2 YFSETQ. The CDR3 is CASSLGIKPTDTQYF. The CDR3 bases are TGCGCCAGCAGCTTGGGAATAAAGCCCACAGATACGCAGTATTTT.

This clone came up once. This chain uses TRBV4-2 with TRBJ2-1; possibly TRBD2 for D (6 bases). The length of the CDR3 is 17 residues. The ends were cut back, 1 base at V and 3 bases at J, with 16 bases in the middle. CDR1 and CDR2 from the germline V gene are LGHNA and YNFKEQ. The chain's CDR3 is CASSQGKGGTSYNEQFF. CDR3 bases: TGTGCCAGCAGCCAAGGAAAGGGCGGGACCAGCTACAATGAGCAGTTCTTC.

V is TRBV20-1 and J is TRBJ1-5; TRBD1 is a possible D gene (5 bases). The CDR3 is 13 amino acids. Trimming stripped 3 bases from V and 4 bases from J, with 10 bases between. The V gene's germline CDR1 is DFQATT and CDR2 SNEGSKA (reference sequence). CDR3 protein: CSASWSGNQPQHF. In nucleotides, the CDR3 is TGCAGTGCTAGTTGGTCAGGGAATCAGCCCCAGCATTTT.